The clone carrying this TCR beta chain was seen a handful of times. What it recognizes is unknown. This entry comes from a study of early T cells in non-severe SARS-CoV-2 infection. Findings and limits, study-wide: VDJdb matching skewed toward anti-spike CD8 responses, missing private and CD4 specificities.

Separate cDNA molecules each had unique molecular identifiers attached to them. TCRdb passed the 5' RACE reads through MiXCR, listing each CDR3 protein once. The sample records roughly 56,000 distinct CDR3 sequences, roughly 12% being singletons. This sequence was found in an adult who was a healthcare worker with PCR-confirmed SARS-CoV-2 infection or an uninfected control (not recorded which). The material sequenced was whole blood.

The CDR3 protein is CASSPLGQGNEQYF. The CDR3 bases are TGTGCCAGCAGTCCCCTGGGACAGGGGAACGAGCAGTACTTC. This chain uses TRBV28 with TRBJ2-7; TRBD1 aligns across 10 bases. This CDR3 is 14 amino acids long. From germline, CDR1 is MDHEN and CDR2 SYDVKM. V lost 5 bases to trimming and J lost 5 bases; unmatched junction nucleotides: 6.